This entry is about one T cell receptor (beta chain). The protocol was immunoSEQ multiplex PCR, while the TCRdb copy is restricted to in-frame clones and leaves out a portion. The sample yields a few hundred thousand clones, 84% seen once. The data are from a study of blood T cell repertoires in COVID-19. This CDR3 spans 16 amino acids. Germline trimming cut 3 bases from V and 4 bases from J; bases unmatched to any gene: 5. In germline, CDR1 is SGHNT, CDR2 YYREEE (reference sequence). This chain links TRBV5-4 with TRBJ2-5; 14 bases map to TRBD2. What was sequenced was peripheral blood. This clonotype was obtained from a woman aged 55 to 70 who had recovered from COVID-19. CDR3 sequence reads: CASSSRTSGGPETQYF. The CDR3 nucleotides are TGTGCCAGCAGCTCTCGGACTAGCGGGGGGCCAGAGACCCAGTACTTC.